This record covers a single T cell receptor beta chain. The sample comes from a study of Graves' ophthalmopathy and Graves' hyperthyroidism. RNA transcripts were the source from which TCR beta CDR3 regions were amplified. Scientists carried out first-round RT-PCR using HTBI primers and then a second-round multiplex PCR. TCRdb ran MiXCR on the multiplex PCR reads and lists one entry per CDR3 protein. Counted here are about 660,000 distinct CDR3 sequences, more than 40% occurring once; the ten biggest clones make up more than 2.5%. Germline CDR1 SNHLY, CDR2 FYNNEI. The CDR3 totals 16 residues. The V and J ends lost 11 bases and 2 bases, in that order; junction bases with no gene match: 12.

The TCR comes from an adult man with Graves' ophthalmopathy. Specimen: peripheral blood. The chain carries TRBV2 and TRBJ2-6; TRBD1 matches 7 bases. As DNA, the CDR3 is TGTGCCTGGAGTCCACCCACAGGGGCTGGGGCCAACGTCCTGACTTTC. Translating gives CAWSPPTGAGANVLTF.